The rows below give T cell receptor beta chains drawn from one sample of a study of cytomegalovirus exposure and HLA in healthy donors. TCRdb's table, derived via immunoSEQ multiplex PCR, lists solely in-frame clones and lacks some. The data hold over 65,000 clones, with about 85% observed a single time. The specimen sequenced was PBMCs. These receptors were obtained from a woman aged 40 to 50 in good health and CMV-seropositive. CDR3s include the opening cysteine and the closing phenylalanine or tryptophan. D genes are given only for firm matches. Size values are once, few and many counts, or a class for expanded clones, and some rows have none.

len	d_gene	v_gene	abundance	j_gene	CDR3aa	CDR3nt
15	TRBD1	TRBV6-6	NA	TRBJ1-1	CASSYWTGGDTEAFF	TGTGCCAGCAGTTACTGGACAGGGGGAGACACTGAAGCTTTCTTT
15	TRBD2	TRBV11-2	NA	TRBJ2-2	CASSFGLAGTGELFF	TGTGCCAGCAGCTTCGGGCTAGCGGGGACCGGGGAGCTGTTTTTT
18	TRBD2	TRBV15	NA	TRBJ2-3	CATSREAVAGVLGDTQYF	TGTGCCACCAGCAGAGAAGCAGTCGCGGGAGTTCTCGGAGATACGCAGTATTTT
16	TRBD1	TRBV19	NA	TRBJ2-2	CASSPLGQGNTGELFF	TGTGCCAGTAGTCCGTTAGGACAGGGTAACACCGGGGAGCTGTTTTTT
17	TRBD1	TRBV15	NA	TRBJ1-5	CATSRVPDRDTNQPQHF	TGTGCCACCAGCAGGGTTCCGGACAGGGATACCAATCAGCCCCAGCATTTT
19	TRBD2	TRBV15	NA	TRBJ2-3	CATTTGTSGLGSSTDTQYF	TGTGCCACGACGACCGGGACTAGCGGGCTGGGGTCTAGCACAGATACGCAGTATTTT
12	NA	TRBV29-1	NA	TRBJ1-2	CSVEAQGWGYTF	TGCAGCGTTGAAGCTCAGGGATGGGGCTACACCTTC
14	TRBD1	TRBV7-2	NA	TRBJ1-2	CASSEGQGTLGYTF	TGTGCCAGCAGCGAGGGACAGGGGACCCTTGGCTACACCTTC
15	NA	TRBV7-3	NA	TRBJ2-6	CASSLTATGANVLTF	TGTGCCAGCAGCTTAACTGCTACTGGGGCCAACGTCCTGACTTTC
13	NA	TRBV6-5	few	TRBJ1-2	CAAESAGQEGYTF	TGTGCCGCCGAATCGGCGGGGCAGGAAGGCTACACCTTC
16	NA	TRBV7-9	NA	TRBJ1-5	CAGELFVTGSNQPQHF	TGTGCCGGGGAGCTTTTTGTGACGGGCAGCAATCAGCCCCAGCATTTT
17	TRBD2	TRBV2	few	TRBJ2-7	CASNGGFIAGGPGEQYF	TGTGCCAGCAACGGTGGATTCATAGCGGGGGGGCCGGGTGAGCAGTACTTC
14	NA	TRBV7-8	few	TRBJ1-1	CASSVTGENTEAFF	TGTGCCAGCAGCGTAACGGGGGAGAACACTGAAGCTTTCTTT
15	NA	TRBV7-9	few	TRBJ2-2	CASSFRAKSTGELFF	TGTGCCAGCAGCTTCAGGGCGAAATCGACCGGGGAGCTGTTTTTT
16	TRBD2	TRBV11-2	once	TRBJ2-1	CASSFRSGSGGNEQFF	TGTGCCAGCAGCTTTCGGAGCGGGAGTGGGGGCAATGAGCAGTTCTTC
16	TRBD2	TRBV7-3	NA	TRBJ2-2	CASSTTGRPGTGELFF	TGTGCCAGCAGTACAACCGGGAGGCCGGGCACCGGGGAGCTGTTTTTT
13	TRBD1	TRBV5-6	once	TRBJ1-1	CASSLMGQGDAFF	TGTGCCAGCAGCTTAATGGGACAGGGGGACGCTTTCTTT
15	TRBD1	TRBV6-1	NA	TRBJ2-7	CASQNLPGQGYEQYF	TGTGCCAGCCAAAACCTTCCGGGACAGGGGTACGAGCAGTACTTC
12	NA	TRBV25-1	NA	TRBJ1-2	CASRTDYDGYTF	TGTGCCAGCAGAACCGACTATGATGGCTACACCTTC
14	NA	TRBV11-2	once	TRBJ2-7	CASSLGPWEYEQYF	TGTGCCAGCAGCTTAGGCCCCTGGGAGTACGAGCAGTACTTC
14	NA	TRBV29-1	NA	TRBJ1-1	CSVKRTEMNTEAFF	TGCAGCGTAAAGAGGACAGAGATGAACACTGAAGCTTTCTTT
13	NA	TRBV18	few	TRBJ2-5	CASSPGQKETQYF	TGTGCCAGCTCACCAGGACAGAAAGAGACCCAGTACTTC
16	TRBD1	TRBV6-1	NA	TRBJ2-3	CASSESEGGPSDTQYF	TGTGCCAGCAGTGAATCTGAAGGGGGCCCTTCAGATACGCAGTATTTT
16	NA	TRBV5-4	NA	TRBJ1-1	CASSLDRETVDTEAFF	TGTGCCAGCAGCTTGGATCGGGAGACAGTGGACACTGAAGCTTTCTTT
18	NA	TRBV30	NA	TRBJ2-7	CAWSGFRVSVVSSYEQYF	TGTGCCTGGAGTGGGTTCAGGGTCTCCGTCGTAAGCTCCTACGAGCAGTACTTC
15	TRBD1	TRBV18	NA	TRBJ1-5	CASSRGQGANQPQHF	TGTGCCAGCTCACGTGGACAGGGGGCTAATCAGCCCCAGCATTTT
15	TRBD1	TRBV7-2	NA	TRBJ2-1	CASSRDRGAYNEQFF	TGTGCCAGCAGCCGCGACAGGGGAGCTTACAATGAGCAGTTCTTC
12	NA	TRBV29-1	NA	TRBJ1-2	CSVEGRHYGYPF	TGCAGCGTTGAAGGACGGCACTATGGCTACCCCTTC
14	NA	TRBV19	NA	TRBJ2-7	CASSIRAVDYEQYF	TGTGCCAGTAGTATCAGGGCGGTAGACTACGAGCAGTACTTC
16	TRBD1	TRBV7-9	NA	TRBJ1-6	CASSPLGTGDGSPLHF	TGTGCCAGCAGCCCCCTTGGGACAGGGGACGGTTCACCCCTCCACTTT
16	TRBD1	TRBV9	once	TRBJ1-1	CASSVDPTGLNTEAFF	TGTGCCAGCAGCGTAGACCCGACAGGGCTGAACACTGAAGCTTTCTTT
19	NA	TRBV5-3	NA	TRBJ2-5	CARKGGRGGRLPYQETQYF	TGTGCCAGAAAAGGGGGCCGGGGGGGGCGATTACCGTACCAAGAGACCCAGTACTTC
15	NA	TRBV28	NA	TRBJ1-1	CASSLSPQTGREAFF	TGTGCCAGCAGTTTATCCCCCCAGACAGGACGTGAAGCTTTCTTT
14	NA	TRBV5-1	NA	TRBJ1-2	CASSGTLEGNGYTF	TGCGCCAGCAGCGGGACGCTGGAGGGAAATGGCTACACCTTC
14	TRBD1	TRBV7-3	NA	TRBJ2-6	CASGTGDGANVLTF	TGTGCCAGCGGGACAGGGGACGGGGCCAACGTCCTGACTTTC
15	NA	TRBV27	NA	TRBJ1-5	CASSLKGVRSQPQHF	TGTGCCAGCAGTTTAAAGGGGGTGAGATCTCAGCCCCAGCATTTT
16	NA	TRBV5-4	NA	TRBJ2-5	CASSKGGGDRGETQYF	TGTGCCAGCAGCAAAGGGGGGGGAGACAGGGGAGAGACCCAGTACTTC
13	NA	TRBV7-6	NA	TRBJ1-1	CASAVEMNTEAFF	TGTGCCAGTGCCGTAGAGATGAACACTGAAGCTTTCTTT
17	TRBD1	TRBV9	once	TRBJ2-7	CASSVSKSDRGVHEQYF	TGTGCCAGCAGCGTATCCAAAAGTGACAGGGGGGTCCACGAGCAGTACTTC
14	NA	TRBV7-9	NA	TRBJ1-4	CASSPPWRNEKLFF	TGTGCCAGCAGCCCCCCGTGGAGGAATGAAAAACTGTTTTTT
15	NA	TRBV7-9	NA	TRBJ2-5	CASSLHVGALMEQYF	TGTGCCAGCAGCTTACATGTGGGGGCCCTGATGGAGCAGTACTTC
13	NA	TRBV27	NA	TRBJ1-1	CASSSGGLAEAFF	TGTGCCAGCAGTTCGGGGGGTTTGGCTGAAGCTTTCTTT
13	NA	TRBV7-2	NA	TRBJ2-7	CASSLDLWAEQYF	TGTGCCAGCAGCTTAGACCTCTGGGCCGAGCAGTACTTC
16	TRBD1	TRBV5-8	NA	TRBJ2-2	CASSPLTGESTGELFF	TGTGCCAGCAGCCCCTTGACAGGGGAATCGACCGGGGAGCTGTTTTTT